The clone carrying this T cell receptor (beta chain) came up many times. Its antigen remains unknown. The data originate from a study of response to subunit inactivated influenza vaccine. TCRdb recomputed calls from the RT-PCR reads with MiXCR, one row per CDR3 protein. The sample yields a few hundred thousand distinct CDR3 sequences, 7.2% seen once. Study results and limitations: Each seasonal influenza vaccination recruits few new T cells, the authors suggested.

Between the trimmed V and J ends, which lost 0 bases and 7 bases, there was a span of 12 bases. Germline loops: CDR1 DFQATT, CDR2 SNEGSKA (reference sequence). The CDR3 runs 13 residues. The material sequenced was PBMCs from blood, taken less than 25 months after vaccination. This clonotype was obtained from a man in his fifties or sixties who received an inactivated influenza vaccine. The rearrangement joins TRBV20-1 to TRBJ2-5; D is uncertain. Here the CDR3 reads CSARDLHAVTQYF. DNA of the CDR3: TGCAGTGCTAGAGATCTCCACGCCGTGACCCAGTACTTC.